One and the same sample provided the 28 T cell receptor beta chains below, sequenced in a study of blood T cell repertoires in COVID-19. TCRdb's table, derived via immunoSEQ multiplex PCR, lists solely in-frame clones and lacks some. This sample carries hundreds of thousands of clones, about 86% of them seen once, and the ten largest clones take approximately 2%. The specimen was peripheral blood. The receptors derive from a woman between 25 and 40 years old who had recovered from COVID-19.

This clone turned up a few times. The chain links TRBV2 to TRBJ2-7; no definite D call. The germline gives CDR1 SNHLY, CDR2 FYNNEI. Trimming took 3 bases from V and 3 from J, leaving 15 bases between them. The CDR3 sequence is 15 residues long. The CDR3 DNA follows: TGTGCCAGCAGTGAGGGTCGCGGTCTGGTCTACGAGCAGTACTTC. Its protein is CASSEGRGLVYEQYF.

This sequence joins TRBV4-1 and TRBJ2-5; a weak D match, TRBD2 (6 bases). This CDR3 contains 14 residues. Germline CDR1 is MGHRA and CDR2 is YSYEKL. V was shortened by 4 bases and J by 2 bases, with 11 bases between the two germline ends. The DNA for the CDR3 is TGCGCCAGCAGCCCAGTACTAGCACAAGAGACCCAGTACTTC. Translating gives CASSPVLAQETQYF.

V and J are TRBV7-3 and TRBJ2-5; D call uncertain. The CDR3 is made up of 14 amino acids. CDR1 is SGHTA, CDR2 FQGTGA, per germline. The V end lost 1 base, the J end lost 0 bases, and 6 bases lay between the germline ends. The CDR3 here is CASSLNRDQETQYF. CDR3 DNA: TGTGCCAGCAGCTTAAACCGGGACCAAGAGACCCAGTACTTC.

This chain connects TRBV7-6 to TRBJ1-1; TRBD1 matches at 7 bases. Germline loops: CDR1 SGHVS, CDR2 FNYEAQ. J was trimmed by 5 bases and V by 5 bases; bases with no gene match: 17. This CDR3 spans 17 amino acids. In DNA form, the CDR3 reads TGTGCCAGCAGCCCCCGTAGGGGGCCGTTATTTGGAACTGAAGCTTTCTTT. Amino acid sequence: CASSPRRGPLFGTEAFF.

As concerns this clone: The germline gene is not matched at one end of the junction; a read error may be the cause. This chain links TRBV6-2 or TRBV6-3 with TRBJ2-3; 8 bases agree with TRBD2. The length of the CDR3 is 17 residues. The germline CDR1 and CDR2 sequences are MNHEY and SVGEGT. This chain's CDR3 is CASSNSVSGNRLDTQYF. The CDR3 DNA reads as TGTGCCAGCAGTAACTCCGTTAGCGGGAATCGATTAGATACGCAGTATTTT.

The V and J genes are TRBV23-1 and TRBJ1-4; 9 bases are a match to TRBD1. TRBV23-1 has ORF status, its function being uncertain. Trimming took 5 bases from V and 8 from J; bases not matched to a gene: 3. This CDR3 contains 13 residues. The CDR3 spells CASSEGQGEKLFF. Here the CDR3 DNA reads TGCGCCAGCAGTGAAGGACAGGGGGAAAAACTGTTTTTT.

The genes are TRBV6-5 and TRBJ2-7, with D perhaps TRBD1 (7 bases). V gave up 8 bases and J gave up 0 bases, with 17 bases separating them. This CDR3 contains 15 residues. Germline V gene lookup returns CDR1 MNHEY and CDR2 SVGAGI. The CDR3 region is CASSSGQGGSYEQYF. The DNA for the CDR3 is TGTGCCAGCTCCTCGGGGCAGGGGGGCTCCTACGAGCAGTACTTC.

The chain joins TRBV7-8 to TRBJ2-4; TRBD1 aligns across 8 bases. The CDR3 is 12 residues long. Looked up from germline, CDR1 is SGHVS and CDR2 is FQNEAQ. V shed 5 bases and J 14 bases; nucleotides not matched to a gene: 8. The chain's CDR3 is CASSPSRDRKYF. In DNA form, the CDR3 reads TGTGCCAGCAGCCCAAGCCGGGACAGGAAGTACTTC.

The chain joins TRBV28 to TRBJ1-4, with a weak D call TRBD1 (6 bases). This CDR3 is 15 amino acids long. Trimming took 2 bases from V and 7 from J, leaving 14 bases between them. The V gene's germline CDR1 is MDHEN and CDR2 SYDVKM. In nucleotides, the CDR3 is TGTGCCAGCAGTTTAAATGGGCCAGGGGTTGAAAAACTGTTTTTT. As protein: CASSLNGPGVEKLFF.

This clone was picked up a small number of times. J is TRBJ2-1 and V is TRBV19; the match to TRBD1 covers 7 bases. Looked up from germline, CDR1 is LNHDA and CDR2 is SQIVND (reference sequence). The CDR3 has 18 residues. The J segment lost 4 bases and the V segment lost 2 bases, leaving 14 bases of the junction unmatched. CDR3 sequence reads: CASSIIFPRQGSYNEQFF. The CDR3 DNA reads TGTGCCAGTAGTATAATTTTTCCGCGACAGGGATCGTACAATGAGCAGTTCTTC.

The V and J genes are TRBV6-7 and TRBJ1-2, with a weak D call TRBD1 (6 bases). TRBV6-7 is treated as an ORF (open reading frame) with a function not yet certain. This CDR3 has 14 amino acids. The V and J ends lost 4 bases and 3 bases respectively, with 12 bases between them. The CDR3 spells CASSFPRTDYGYTF. CDR3 nucleotides: TGTGCCAGCAGTTTCCCCCGGACAGACTATGGCTACACCTTC.

The chain links TRBV5-4 to TRBJ1-2, with D possibly being TRBD1 (5 bases). The V end was cut by 4 bases, the J end by 4 bases, with 20 bases between. In germline, CDR1 is SGHNT, CDR2 YYREEE (reference sequence). The CDR3 consists of 16 residues. CDR3 region: CASSPLQDPKVYGYTF. In DNA, the CDR3 is TGTGCCAGCAGCCCCCTACAGGACCCCAAGGTCTATGGCTACACCTTC.

V is TRBV4-2 and J is TRBJ1-1; the match to TRBD1 covers 7 bases. With 1 base clipped from V and 5 bases from J, the junction kept 4 bases outside the gene matches. This CDR3 has 14 residues. Germline V lookup: CDR1 LGHNA, CDR2 YNFKEQ. CDR3 nucleotide sequence: TGTGCCAGCAGCCAAGTCACAGGGGAAACTGAAGCTTTCTTT. It is translated as CASSQVTGETEAFF.

This rearrangement joins TRBV4-2 to TRBJ2-1, with 7 bases identical to TRBD2. CDR1 and CDR2 (germline): LGHNA, YNFKEQ. The CDR3 is made up of 16 amino acids. The V gene end was trimmed by 4 bases and the J gene end by 1 base; junction bases not matched to a gene: 7. CDR3 coding DNA: TGTGCCAGCAGCCTCATGGGCGGGAGTTCCTACAATGAGCAGTTCTTC. This gives the protein CASSLMGGSSYNEQFF.

The chain joins TRBV7-9 to TRBJ1-2; 10 nucleotides align to TRBD1. Germline V gene data show CDR1 as SEHNR and CDR2 as FQNEAQ (reference sequence). The junction had 3 bases not matched to a gene; V was cut back by 4 bases and J by 4 bases. The CDR3 loop spans 14 amino acids. Here the CDR3 reads CASSSRQGAYGYTF. The CDR3 coding sequence is TGTGCCAGCAGCTCCCGACAGGGGGCCTATGGCTACACCTTC.

In DNA form, the CDR3 reads TGTGCCAGTAGTATCTCCTACGAGCAGTTCTTC. Translating gives CASSISYEQFF. The chain employs TRBV19 and TRBJ2-1; D not resolved. Germline assignment: CDR1 LNHDA and CDR2 SQIVND (reference sequence). This CDR3 is 11 amino acids long. V gave up 3 bases and J gave up 10 bases, with 7 bases separating them.

J is TRBJ2-1 and V is TRBV27; no reliable D call. V lost 8 bases to trimming and J lost 4 bases, with 18 bases between them. Germline values: CDR1 MNHEY, CDR2 SMNVEV (reference sequence). CDR3 length: 15 amino acids. The CDR3 loop is CASRLLALAYNEQFF. The CDR3 coding sequence is TGTGCCAGCCGCCTTCTTGCGCTTGCTTACAATGAGCAGTTCTTC.

The rearrangement uses TRBV6-2 or TRBV6-3 and TRBJ1-1; D may be TRBD1 (6 bases). Trimming pared 5 bases from V and 1 base from J, leaving 14 bases between. This CDR3 spans 15 amino acids. The V gene's germline CDR1 is MNHEY and CDR2 SVGEGT. CDR3 coding DNA: TGTGCCAGCAGTCCCAGGGGAGGGGGGAACACTGAAGCTTTCTTT. This gives the protein CASSPRGGGNTEAFF.

V and J are TRBV28 and TRBJ2-7, with a weak D call TRBD1 (5 bases). The CDR3 contains 13 residues. Trimming left V 6 bases short and J 3 bases short, with 12 bases between. Germline-derived CDR1 and CDR2 are MDHEN and SYDVKM. The chain's CDR3 is CASSDGQSYEQYF. The CDR3 DNA reads TGTGCCAGCAGCGACGGACAAAGCTACGAGCAGTACTTC.

This rearrangement joins TRBV28 to TRBJ1-6; TRBD1 matches at 9 bases. This CDR3 spans 16 amino acids. V lost 4 bases to trimming and J lost 7 bases; unmatched junction nucleotides: 8. Germline loops: CDR1 MDHEN, CDR2 SYDVKM. CDR3 DNA: TGTGCCAGCAGTTCGCCCGGACAGGGGAGGAATTCACCCCTCCACTTT. It yields the protein CASSSPGQGRNSPLHF. Full variable domain (remainder filled in from reference TRBV28 and TRBJ1-6): DVKVTQSSRYLVKRTGEKVFLECVQDMDHENMFWYRQDPGLGLRLIYFSYDVKMKEKGDIPEGYSVSREKKERFSLILESASTNQTSMYLCASSSPGQGRNSPLHFGNGTRLTVT.

The gene calls are TRBV11-2 and TRBJ2-7; 9 bases are shared with TRBD1. The V and J ends lost 5 bases and 7 bases, in that order; junction bases with no gene match: 9. The germline CDR1 and CDR2 sequences are SGHAT and FQNNGV. This CDR3 spans 14 amino acids. CDR3 sequence: CASSENRGLGEQYF. The CDR3 DNA reads as TGTGCCAGCAGCGAGAACAGGGGGCTTGGGGAGCAGTACTTC.

The chain is built from TRBV29-1 and TRBJ1-4; D remains unclear. In germline, CDR1 is SQVTM, CDR2 ANQGSEA. CDR3 length equals 11 residues. With 5 bases removed from V and 4 bases from J, the gap between germline ends came to 5 bases. The CDR3: CSVSYNEKLFF. The DNA for the CDR3 is TGCAGCGTTTCCTATAATGAAAAACTGTTTTTT. The full variable domain, in which reference TRBV29-1 and TRBJ1-4 provide the parts outside the CDR3, is SAVISQKPSRDICQRGTSLTIQCQVDSQVTMMFWYRQQPGQSLTLIATANQGSEATYESGFVIDKFPISRPNLTFSTLTVSNMSPEDSSIYLCSVSYNEKLFFGSGTQLSVL.

The chain is built from TRBV27 and TRBJ2-7; weak D call: TRBD1 (5 bases). Germline CDR1 and CDR2: MNHEY and SMNVEV (reference sequence). Trimming took off 6 bases at V and 3 bases at J, with 15 bases between the two ends. The CDR3 spans 14 residues. As DNA, the CDR3 is TGTGCCAGCAGCCCAGGGCTGAATCACTACGAGCAGTACTTC. Its translation is CASSPGLNHYEQYF.

CDR3 residues: CAISVSSEQPQHF. In nucleotides, the CDR3 is TGTGCCATCAGTGTCTCGTCGGAGCAGCCCCAGCATTTT. The gene calls are TRBV10-3 and TRBJ1-5, with D uncertain. The CDR3 totals 13 residues. The ends were cut back, 4 bases at V and 7 bases at J, with 11 bases in the middle. Looked up from germline, CDR1 is ENHRY and CDR2 is SYGVKD.

This chain uses TRBV28 with TRBJ2-7; 13 bases map to TRBD2. Germline values: CDR1 MDHEN, CDR2 SYDVKM. The V segment lost 5 bases and the J segment 0 bases; nucleotides outside the gene matches: 4. The CDR3 is 16 residues long. The CDR3 DNA is TGTGCCAGCAGTGGACTAGCGGGAGAACCCTCCTACGAGCAGTACTTC. Amino acids: CASSGLAGEPSYEQYF.

The chain links TRBV7-3 to TRBJ1-1; TRBD1 agrees at 9 bases. This CDR3 spans 14 amino acids. CDR1 and CDR2 from the germline V gene are SGHTA and FQGTGA. The J segment lost 2 bases and the V segment lost 5 bases, leaving 3 bases of the junction unmatched. The CDR3 nucleotides read TGTGCCAGCAGCCCGGGACAGGGAAACACTGAAGCTTTCTTT. As protein: CASSPGQGNTEAFF.

The V gene is TRBV20-1, the J gene TRBJ2-5; the D gene is possibly TRBD1 (5 bases). Germline CDR1 reads DFQATT; CDR2 reads SNEGSKA (reference sequence). This CDR3 has 11 residues. Trimming pared 6 bases from V and 1 base from J, leaving 6 bases between. Here the CDR3 reads CSARGQETQYF. The CDR3 DNA sequence: TGCAGTGCAAGGGGCCAAGAGACCCAGTACTTC.

The chain combines TRBV10-3 with TRBJ1-2; D is possibly TRBD1 (5 bases). CDR3 length equals 15 residues. Trimming took 3 bases from V and 4 from J, leaving 15 bases between them. Looked up from germline, CDR1 is ENHRY and CDR2 is SYGVKD. The CDR3 spells CAISDGARGGYGYTF. The DNA for the CDR3 is TGTGCCATCAGTGACGGGGCCCGGGGGGGCTATGGCTACACCTTC.